This TCR beta chain was sequenced in a study of CD8+CD57+ T cells in acquired aplastic anemia. On the study more broadly: The study obtained an average of around 3.4 ug of DNA from sorted CD4+ and CD8+ cells.

The CDR3 length is 15 residues. Germline V gives CDR1 SEHNR, CDR2 FQNEAQ (reference sequence). V dropped 5 bases and J dropped 4 bases, with 17 bases sitting between them. Genomic DNA templated the TCR beta VDJ and CDR3 profiling. Each CDR3 protein gets one entry after TCRdb re-called the reads with MiXCR. The table lists some 200,000 distinct CDR3 sequences, approximately 60% of them singletons. The sample was sorted CD4+, CD8+, or CD8+CD57+ T cells (not recorded which) from PBMCs. This TCR came from a human donor in good health. The genes are TRBV7-9 and TRBJ1-2; possible D gene TRBD1, 5 bases. The CDR3 DNA reads TGTGCCAGCAGCCTAGGAGACAGTTTAAGCTATGGCTACACCTTC. Amino acids: CASSLGDSLSYGYTF. Based on the CDR3 plus reference TRBV7-9 and TRBJ1-2, the full variable domain is DTGVSQNPRHKITKRGQNVTFRCDPISEHNRLYWYRQTLGQGPEFLTYFQNEAQLEKSRLLSDRFSAERPKGSFSTLEIQRTEQGDSAMYLCASSLGDSLSYGYTFGSGTRLTVV.